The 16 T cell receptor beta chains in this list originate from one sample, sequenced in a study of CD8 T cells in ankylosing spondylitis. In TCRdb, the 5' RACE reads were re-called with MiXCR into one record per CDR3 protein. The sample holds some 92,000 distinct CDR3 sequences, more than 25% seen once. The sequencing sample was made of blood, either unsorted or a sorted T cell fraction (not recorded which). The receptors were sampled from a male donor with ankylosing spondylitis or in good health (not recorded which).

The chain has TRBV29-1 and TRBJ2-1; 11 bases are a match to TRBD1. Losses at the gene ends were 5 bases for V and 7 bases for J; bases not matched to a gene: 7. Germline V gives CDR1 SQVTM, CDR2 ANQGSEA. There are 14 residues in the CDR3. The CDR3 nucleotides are TGCAGCGTTCTATGGACAGGGGGCGGGAATGAGCAGTTCTTC. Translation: CSVLWTGGGNEQFF.

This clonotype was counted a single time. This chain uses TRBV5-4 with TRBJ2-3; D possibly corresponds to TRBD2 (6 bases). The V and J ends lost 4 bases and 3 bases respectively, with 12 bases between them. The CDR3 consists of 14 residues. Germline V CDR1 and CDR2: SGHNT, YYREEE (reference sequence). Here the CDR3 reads CASSHGRKTDTQYF. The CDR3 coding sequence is TGTGCCAGCAGCCATGGGAGGAAGACAGATACGCAGTATTTT.

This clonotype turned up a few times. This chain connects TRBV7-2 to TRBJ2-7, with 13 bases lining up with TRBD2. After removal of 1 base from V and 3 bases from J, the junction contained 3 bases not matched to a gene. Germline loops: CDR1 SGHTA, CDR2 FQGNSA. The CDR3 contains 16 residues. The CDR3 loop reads CASSLEGTSGVYEQYV. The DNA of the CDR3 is TGTGCCAGCAGCTTAGAGGGGACTAGCGGGGTCTACGAGCAGTACGTC.

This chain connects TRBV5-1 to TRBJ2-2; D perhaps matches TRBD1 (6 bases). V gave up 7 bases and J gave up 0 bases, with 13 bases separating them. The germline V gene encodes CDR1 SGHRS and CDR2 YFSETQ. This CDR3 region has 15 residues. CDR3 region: CASLPGHANTGELFF. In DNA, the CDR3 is TGCGCCAGCCTCCCGGGACATGCGAACACCGGGGAGCTGTTTTTT.

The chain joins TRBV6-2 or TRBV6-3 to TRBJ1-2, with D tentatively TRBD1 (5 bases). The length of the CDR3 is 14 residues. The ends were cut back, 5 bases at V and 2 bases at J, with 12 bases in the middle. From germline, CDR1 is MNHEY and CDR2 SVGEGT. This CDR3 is CASSPDRKNYGYTF. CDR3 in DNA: TGTGCCAGCAGTCCCGACAGAAAAAACTATGGCTACACCTTC.

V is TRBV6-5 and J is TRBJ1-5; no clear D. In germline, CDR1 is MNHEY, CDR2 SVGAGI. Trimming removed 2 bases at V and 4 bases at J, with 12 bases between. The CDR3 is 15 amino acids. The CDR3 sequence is CASSYTGVGNQPQHF. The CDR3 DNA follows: TGTGCCAGCAGTTACACCGGTGTGGGAAATCAGCCCCAGCATTTT.

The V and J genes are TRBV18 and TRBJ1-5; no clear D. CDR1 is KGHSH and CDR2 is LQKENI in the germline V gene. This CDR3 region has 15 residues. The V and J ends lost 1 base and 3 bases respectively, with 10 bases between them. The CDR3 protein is CASSPQPGHNQPQHF. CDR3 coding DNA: TGTGCCAGCTCACCACAACCGGGTCACAATCAGCCCCAGCATTTT.

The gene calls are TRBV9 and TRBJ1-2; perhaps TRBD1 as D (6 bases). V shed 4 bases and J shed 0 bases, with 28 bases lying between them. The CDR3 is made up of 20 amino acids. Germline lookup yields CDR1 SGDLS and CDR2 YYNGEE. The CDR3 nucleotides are TGTGCCAGCAGCCTCCCTTCAGTGGGGGGCTACACCAAGGCTAACTATGGCTACACCTTC. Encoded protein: CASSLPSVGGYTKANYGYTF. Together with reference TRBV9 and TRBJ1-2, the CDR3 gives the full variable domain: DSGVTQTPKHLITATGQRVTLRCSPRSGDLSVYWYQQSLDQGLQFLIQYYNGEERAKGNILERFSAQQFPDLHSELNLSSLELGDSALYFCASSLPSVGGYTKANYGYTFGSGTRLTVV.

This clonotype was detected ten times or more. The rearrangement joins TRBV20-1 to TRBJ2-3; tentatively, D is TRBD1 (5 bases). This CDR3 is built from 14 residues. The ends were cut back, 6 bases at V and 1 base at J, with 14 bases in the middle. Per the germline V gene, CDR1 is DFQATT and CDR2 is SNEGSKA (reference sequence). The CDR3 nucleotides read TGCAGTGCCTTTAGGGGATTTGGCACAGATACGCAGTATTTT. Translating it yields CSAFRGFGTDTQYF.

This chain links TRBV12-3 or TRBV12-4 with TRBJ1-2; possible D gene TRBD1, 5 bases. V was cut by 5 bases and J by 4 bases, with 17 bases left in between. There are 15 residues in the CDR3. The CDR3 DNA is TGTGCCAGCAGTCATGGGGCAGGGACTTCCTATGGCTACACCTTC. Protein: CASSHGAGTSYGYTF.

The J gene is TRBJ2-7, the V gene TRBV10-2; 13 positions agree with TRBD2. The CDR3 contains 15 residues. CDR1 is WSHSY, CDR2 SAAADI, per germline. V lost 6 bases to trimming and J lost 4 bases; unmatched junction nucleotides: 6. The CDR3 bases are TGCGCCAGCAGGCCAGGACTAGCGGGAGTATACGAGCAGTACTTC. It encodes CASRPGLAGVYEQYF.

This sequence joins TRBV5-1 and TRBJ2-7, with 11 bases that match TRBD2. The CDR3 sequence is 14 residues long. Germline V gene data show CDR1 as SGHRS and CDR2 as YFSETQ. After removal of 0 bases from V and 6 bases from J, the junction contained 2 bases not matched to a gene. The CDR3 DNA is TGCGCCAGCAGCTTGGATCTAGCGGGAGGCGAGCAGTACTTC. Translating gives CASSLDLAGGEQYF.

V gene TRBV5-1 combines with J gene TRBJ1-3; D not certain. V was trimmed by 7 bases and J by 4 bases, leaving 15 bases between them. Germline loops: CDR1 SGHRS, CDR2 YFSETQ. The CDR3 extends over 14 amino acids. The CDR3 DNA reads TGCGCCAGCGGGGATCCAATGGCGGGAAACACCATATATTTT. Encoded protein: CASGDPMAGNTIYF. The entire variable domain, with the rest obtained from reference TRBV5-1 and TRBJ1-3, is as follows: KAGVTQTPRYLIKTRGQQVTLSCSPISGHRSVSWYQQTPGQGLQFLFEYFSETQRNKGNFPGRFSGRQFSNSRSEMNVSTLELGDSALYLCASGDPMAGNTIYFGEGSWLTVV.

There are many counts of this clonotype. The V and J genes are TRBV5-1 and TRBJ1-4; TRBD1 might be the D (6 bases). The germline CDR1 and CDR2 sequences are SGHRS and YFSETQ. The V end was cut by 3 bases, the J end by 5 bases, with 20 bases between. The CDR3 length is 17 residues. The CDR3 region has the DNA TGCGCCAGCAGCTCCCTCGGCAGGGGTTCGTCGAATGAAAAACTGTTTTTT. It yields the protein CASSSLGRGSSNEKLFF.

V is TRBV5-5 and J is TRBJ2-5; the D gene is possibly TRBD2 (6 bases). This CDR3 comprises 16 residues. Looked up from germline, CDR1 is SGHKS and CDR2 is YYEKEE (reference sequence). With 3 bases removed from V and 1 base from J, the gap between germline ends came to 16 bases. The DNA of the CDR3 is TGTGCCAGCAGCTGGAGGGCGTCGTTCCTCCAAGAGACCCAGTACTTC. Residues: CASSWRASFLQETQYF.

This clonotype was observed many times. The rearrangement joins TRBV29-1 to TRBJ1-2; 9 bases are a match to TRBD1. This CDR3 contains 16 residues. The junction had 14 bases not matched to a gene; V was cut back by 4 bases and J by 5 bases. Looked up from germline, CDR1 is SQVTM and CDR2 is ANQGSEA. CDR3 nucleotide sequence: TGCAGCGTTGTCTCTACGCCGGGACAGGGACTATATGGCTACACCTTC. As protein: CSVVSTPGQGLYGYTF.